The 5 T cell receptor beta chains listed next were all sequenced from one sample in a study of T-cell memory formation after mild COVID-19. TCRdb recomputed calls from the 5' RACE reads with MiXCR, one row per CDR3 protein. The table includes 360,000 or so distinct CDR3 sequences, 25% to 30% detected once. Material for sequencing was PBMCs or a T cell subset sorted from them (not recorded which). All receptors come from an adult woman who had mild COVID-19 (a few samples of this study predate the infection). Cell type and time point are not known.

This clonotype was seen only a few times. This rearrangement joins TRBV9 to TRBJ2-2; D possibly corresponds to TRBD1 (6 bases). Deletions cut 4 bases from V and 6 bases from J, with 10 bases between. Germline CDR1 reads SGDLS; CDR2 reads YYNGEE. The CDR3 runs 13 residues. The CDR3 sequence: CASSPQGPGELFF. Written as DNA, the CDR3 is TGTGCCAGCAGCCCACAGGGTCCCGGGGAGCTGTTTTTT.

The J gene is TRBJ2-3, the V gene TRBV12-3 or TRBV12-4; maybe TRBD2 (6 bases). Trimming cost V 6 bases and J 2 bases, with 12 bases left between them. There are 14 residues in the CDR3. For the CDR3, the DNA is TGTGCCAGCAGCCTCTCGGGAGTCACAGATACGCAGTATTTT. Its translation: CASSLSGVTDTQYF.

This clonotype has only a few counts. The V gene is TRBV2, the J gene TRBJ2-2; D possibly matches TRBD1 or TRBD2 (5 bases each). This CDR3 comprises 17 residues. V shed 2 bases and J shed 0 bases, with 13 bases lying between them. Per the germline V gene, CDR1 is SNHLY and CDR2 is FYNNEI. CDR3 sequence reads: CASSEYVRGANTGELFF. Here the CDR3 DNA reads TGTGCCAGCAGTGAATATGTCCGAGGGGCGAACACCGGGGAGCTGTTTTTT.

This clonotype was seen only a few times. The CDR3 loop reads CASSPKPWTGDYEQYF. In DNA, the CDR3 is TGCGCCAGCAGCCCCAAACCTTGGACAGGGGATTACGAGCAGTACTTC. The chain couples TRBV5-1 to TRBJ2-7; 9 bases match TRBD1. The CDR3 consists of 16 residues. Germline CDR1 reads SGHRS; CDR2 reads YFSETQ. V dropped 4 bases and J dropped 4; count of bases not matched to a gene: 12.

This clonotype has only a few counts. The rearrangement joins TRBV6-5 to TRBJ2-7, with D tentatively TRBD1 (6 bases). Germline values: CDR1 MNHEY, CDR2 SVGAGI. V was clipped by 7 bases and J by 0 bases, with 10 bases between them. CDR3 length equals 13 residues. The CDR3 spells CASTRQDSYEQYF. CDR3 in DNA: TGTGCCAGCACCAGACAGGACTCCTACGAGCAGTACTTC.